What follows are 10 T cell receptor beta chains derived from one specimen sequenced in a study of CD8+ T cells in alopecia areata. Described treatment: oral pan-JAK inhibitor, 5-10 mg twice daily. Sequencing relied on a cDNA template that was reverse transcribed from extracted RNA. Here immunoSEQ multiplex PCR was the method, and the copy in TCRdb shows in-frame clones only, minus some. Of hundreds of thousands of clones in the sample, about 60% were seen once. The sequencing here drew on CD4+ T cells sorted from blood, taken around week 54, from a patient treated with tofacitinib. The receptors were sampled from a human donor with alopecia areata.

In the case of this clone: An end of the junction does not agree with germline; a read error may underlie this. The chain uses TRBV29-1 and TRBJ2-3, with 9 bases identical to TRBD1. This CDR3 contains 11 residues. CDR1 is SQVTM and CDR2 is ANQGSEA in the germline V gene. As DNA, the CDR3 is TGCAGCGTTGAAGATCCGGGACAGGGTGTTTTT. Translated, it gives CSVEDPGQGVF.

The gene calls are TRBV5-7 and TRBJ1-1, with 8 bases matching TRBD1. TRBV5-7 is an open reading frame, and its role is uncertain. The CDR3 consists of 15 residues. With 4 bases clipped from V and 8 bases from J, the junction kept 13 bases outside the gene matches. The CDR3 loop reads CASSLAGTGLREAFF. The CDR3, as DNA: TGTGCCAGCAGCCTTGCTGGGACAGGCCTAAGGGAAGCTTTCTTT.

This clone was seen just once. One junction end does not reproduce the germline sequence, and a read error may be involved. The chain links TRBV19 to TRBJ2-3, with 8 bases fitting TRBD1. In germline, CDR1 is LNHDA, CDR2 SQIVND (reference sequence). The CDR3 is made up of 15 amino acids. CDR3 nucleotide sequence: TGTGCCAGTACCACCCAGGGGGCGTCCACAGCTACGCAGTATTTT. Translating it yields CASTTQGASTATQYF.

This chain uses TRBV29-1 with TRBJ2-4; D might be TRBD2 (6 bases). CDR1 is SQVTM and CDR2 is ANQGSEA in the germline V gene. V lost 0 bases and J lost 7, with 13 bases in between. CDR3 length: 14 residues. CDR3 protein: CSVEDWGRRNIQYF. The CDR3 region has the DNA TGCAGCGTTGAAGACTGGGGGAGGAGGAACATTCAGTACTTC. The full variable domain, its missing parts supplied by reference TRBV29-1 and TRBJ2-4, is SAVISQKPSRDICQRGTSLTIQCQVDSQVTMMFWYRQQPGQSLTLIATANQGSEATYESGFVIDKFPISRPNLTFSTLTVSNMSPEDSSIYLCSVEDWGRRNIQYFGAGTRLSVL.

The V and J genes are TRBV7-3 and TRBJ2-3; 10 positions match TRBD2. The germline CDR1 and CDR2 sequences are SGHTA and FQGTGA. CDR3 length equals 15 residues. J was trimmed by 4 bases and V by 4 bases; bases with no gene match: 5. In DNA form, the CDR3 reads TGTGCCAGCAGCTCGTATGGGACTAGCGCAGATACGCAGTATTTT. Amino acids: CASSSYGTSADTQYF.

J is TRBJ2-7 and V is TRBV6-5; 9 positions agree with TRBD1. Per the germline V gene, CDR1 is MNHEY and CDR2 is SVGAGI. The V segment lost 8 bases and the J segment 6 bases; nucleotides outside the gene matches: 8. CDR3 length: 13 residues. This chain's CDR3 is CASGPGQGREQYF. CDR3 sequence (DNA): TGTGCCAGCGGTCCGGGACAGGGTCGCGAGCAGTACTTC.

In this sample, this clone turned up a few times. This CDR3 reads CASSLRSGGTPLHF. CDR3 DNA: TGTGCCAGCAGCTTGAGGTCAGGGGGCACACCCCTCCACTTT. This rearrangement joins TRBV5-6 to TRBJ1-6; 8 bases fit TRBD1. V lost 1 base and J lost 11; bases outside the gene matches: 5. The CDR3 extends over 14 amino acids. Germline V lookup: CDR1 SGHDT, CDR2 YYEEEE.

The J gene is TRBJ2-1, the V gene TRBV5-1; a weak D match, TRBD1 (7 bases). This CDR3 is built from 17 residues. Germline V gene lookup returns CDR1 SGHRS and CDR2 YFSETQ. The germline V and J ends were trimmed by 5 bases and 2 bases, with 20 bases remaining between them. The CDR3 DNA is TGCGCCAGCAGTCGATTAGCCCAGGGGGGCACCTACAATGAGCAGTTCTTC. Protein sequence: CASSRLAQGGTYNEQFF.

The V gene is TRBV27, the J gene TRBJ2-5, with 8 bases aligning to TRBD1. The CDR3 length is 14 residues. J was trimmed by 4 bases and V by 6 bases; bases with no gene match: 7. Germline loops: CDR1 MNHEY, CDR2 SMNVEV (reference sequence). The CDR3 here is CASSIKTGGETQYF. CDR3 DNA sequence: TGTGCCAGCAGCATAAAAACAGGGGGAGAGACCCAGTACTTC.

The V gene is TRBV4-3, the J gene TRBJ1-5; D gene unclear. This CDR3 contains 16 residues. V was pared by 0 bases and J by 6 bases, with 15 bases between. Germline V gene lookup returns CDR1 LGHNA and CDR2 YSLEER. CDR3 nucleotides: TGCGCCAGCAGCCAAGATTGGCGGGAGGCGAGTCAGCCCCAGCATTTT. This codes for CASSQDWREASQPQHF.